Following are 24 T cell receptor beta chains from one sample sequenced in a study of regulatory T cells in long-lasting Graves disease. CDR3-region Arm-PCR and iRepertoire HTBI primers produced the TCR beta libraries. MiXCR, applied by TCRdb to the multiplex PCR reads, yields one record per CDR3 protein. In the table there are roughly 500,000 distinct CDR3 sequences, approximately 22% of which are singletons. As to time point: persistent/refractory GD, antithyroid drugs over 5 years with positive TRAb. The authors made the TCR library using RNA they extracted from PBMCs. The sequencing here drew on peripheral blood mononuclear cells (PBMCs), taken when the disease was refractory, from a patient treated with antithyroid drugs. The receptors stem from a female donor with Graves disease.

V usage is TRBV5-6 and J usage is TRBJ2-7; a weak D match, TRBD2 (5 bases). V lost 4 bases to trimming and J lost 11 bases, with 25 bases between them. The CDR3 runs to 15 residues. The germline gives CDR1 SGHDT, CDR2 YYEEEE. CDR3 DNA: TGTGCCAGCAGCCCCGGGATTCCAAACCGCCACGGAGAGTACTTC. Translation gives CASSPGIPNRHGEYF.

This clonotype was recorded many times. The chain links TRBV29-1 to TRBJ2-2; D is uncertain. The CDR3 covers 11 residues. CDR1 is SQVTM, CDR2 ANQGSEA, per germline. V lost 7 bases to trimming and J lost 8 bases, with 11 bases between them. The CDR3 reads CSGRYGGELFF. The CDR3, as DNA: TGCAGCGGACGTTACGGAGGGGAGCTGTTTTTT.

This clonotype was recorded at least ten times. The V call is TRBV12-3 or TRBV12-4, the J call TRBJ1-1; TRBD1 is a possible D gene (5 bases). Trimming pared 7 bases from V and 6 bases from J, leaving 18 bases between. CDR3 length: 14 residues. Here the CDR3 reads CASTLRGFMAEAFF. DNA for the CDR3: TGTGCCAGCACCCTTCGGGGGTTTATGGCTGAAGCTTTCTTT.

V is TRBV6-1 and J is TRBJ2-1; 10 bases are a match to TRBD2. Germline CDR1 MNHNS, CDR2 SASEGT. The CDR3 runs 15 residues. V trimming: 4 bases; J trimming: 4 bases; junction bases outside the gene matches: 4. The CDR3 DNA sequence: TGTGCCAGCAGTGGTAGCGGGGGGTATTACAATGAGCAGTTCTTC. Protein product: CASSGSGGYYNEQFF.

This clonotype appeared a single time. V usage is TRBV3-1 and J usage is TRBJ2-1; weak D call: TRBD1 (6 bases). Germline values: CDR1 LGHDT, CDR2 YNNKEL (reference sequence). The V and J ends lost 3 bases and 7 bases respectively, with 10 bases between them. There are 13 residues in the CDR3. CDR3 region: CASSQDSGNEQFF. The CDR3 DNA reads as TGTGCCAGCAGCCAGGACAGTGGGAATGAGCAGTTCTTC.

The genes are TRBV11-2 and TRBJ2-3; 9 bases match TRBD2. Germline V gene lookup returns CDR1 SGHAT and CDR2 FQNNGV. CDR3 size: 13 residues. After removal of 2 bases from V and 8 bases from J, the junction contained 2 bases not matched to a gene. The CDR3 spells CASSLSREGTQYF. The CDR3 bases are TGTGCCAGCAGCTTATCGCGGGAGGGTACGCAGTATTTT.

With regard to this clonotype: Given a much more abundant clone one base away, this may be a read error. This chain links TRBV7-2 with TRBJ1-2, with 7 bases matching TRBD1. The V gene end was trimmed by 5 bases and the J gene end by 7 bases; junction bases not matched to a gene: 10. CDR1 and CDR2 from the germline V gene are SGHTA and FQGNSA. The CDR3 runs 14 residues. DNA for the CDR3: TGTGCCAGCAGCCCAGCAGGGGGTTTGTCTGGCTACACCTTC. Protein product: CASSPAGGLSGYTF.

CDR3 region: CAISDSGNQETQYF. CDR3 nucleotide sequence: TGTGCCATCAGTGATAGTGGGAACCAAGAGACCCAGTACTTC. V gene TRBV10-3 combines with J gene TRBJ2-5, with no clear D. V lost 3 bases and J lost 0, with 8 bases in between. The CDR3 runs to 14 residues. Germline V gene lookup returns CDR1 ENHRY and CDR2 SYGVKD.

As for this clonotype: This may stem from a read error, because a much larger clone lies one nucleotide away. The rearrangement uses TRBV2 and TRBJ2-5; D gene unclear. With 3 bases removed from V and 7 bases from J, the gap between germline ends came to 18 bases. The CDR3 is 15 residues long. Per germline, CDR1 SNHLY and CDR2 FYNNEI. As DNA, the CDR3 is TGTGCCAGCAGTGAGAAGAGGTGGATCCTGGGGACCCAGTACTTC. Translation: CASSEKRWILGTQYF.

This chain joins TRBV20-1 and TRBJ2-7; 7 nucleotides agree with TRBD2. Germline loops: CDR1 DFQATT, CDR2 SNEGSKA (reference sequence). The junction had 10 bases not matched to a gene; V was cut back by 5 bases and J by 0 bases. This CDR3 has 15 amino acids. CDR3 in DNA: TGCAGTGCTCCCTCGCGGGGGAGTCCCTCCTACGAGCAGTACTTC. This encodes CSAPSRGSPSYEQYF.

This clonotype was seen at least ten times. This chain links TRBV6-1 with TRBJ2-5, with 7 positions matching TRBD1. This CDR3 has 13 residues. CDR1 is MNHNS and CDR2 is SASEGT in the germline V gene. J lost 2 bases, V lost 6 bases, and 3 bases had no gene match. CDR3 DNA sequence: TGTGCCAGCAGGGGACAGCTTCAAGAGACCCAGTACTTC. It translates to CASRGQLQETQYF.

The chain recombines TRBV15 with TRBJ1-5; TRBD1 aligns across 7 bases. The J segment lost 5 bases and the V segment lost 4 bases, leaving 8 bases of the junction unmatched. The germline gives CDR1 LNHNV, CDR2 YYDKDF (reference sequence). This CDR3 is built from 15 residues. In nucleotides, the CDR3 is TGTGCCACCAGCACAACAGACAGGGCTGATCAGCCCCAGCATTTT. The encoded protein is CATSTTDRADQPQHF.

The chain is built from TRBV10-3 and TRBJ2-2, with TRBD1 identical over 10 bases. Losses at the gene ends were 4 bases for V and 8 bases for J; bases not matched to a gene: 4. CDR1 and CDR2 (germline): ENHRY, SYGVKD. There are 14 residues in the CDR3. CDR3 DNA: TGTGCCATCAGTGCCGGGACAGGGGTAGGGGAGCTGTTTTTT. Translation: CAISAGTGVGELFF.

The rearrangement links TRBV28 to TRBJ2-3, with 9 bases matching TRBD1. Germline trimming cut 5 bases from V and 4 bases from J; bases unmatched to any gene: 7. The CDR3 totals 15 residues. Germline V lookup: CDR1 MDHEN, CDR2 SYDVKM. CDR3 sequence reads: CASSPTGGGADTQYF. The CDR3 coding sequence is TGTGCCAGCAGTCCTACAGGGGGCGGGGCAGATACGCAGTATTTT.

The table lists this clonotype with many counts. The V call is TRBV14, the J call TRBJ2-5, with 7 bases matching TRBD2. V lost 1 base and J lost 2; bases outside the gene matches: 4. This CDR3 is built from 15 residues. Germline assignment: CDR1 SGHDN and CDR2 FVKESK. The CDR3 is CASSQALAEQETQYF. CDR3 bases: TGTGCCAGCAGCCAAGCTCTAGCGGAACAAGAGACCCAGTACTTC.

This clonotype was detected a few times. This chain links TRBV5-1 with TRBJ2-2; possibly TRBD2 for D (5 bases). The V end was cut by 4 bases, the J end by 4 bases, with 17 bases between. Germline V lookup: CDR1 SGHRS, CDR2 YFSETQ. The CDR3 is made up of 16 amino acids. CDR3 region: CASSPRYVGSTGELFF. DNA for the CDR3: TGCGCCAGCAGCCCCCGCTACGTGGGGAGCACCGGGGAGCTGTTTTTT.

The sample holds one count of this clonotype. The chain couples TRBV2 to TRBJ2-3; TRBD2 matches at 9 bases. CDR1 is SNHLY and CDR2 is FYNNEI in the germline V gene. The CDR3 consists of 17 residues. The junction had 6 bases not matched to a gene; V was cut back by 1 base and J by 1 base. The CDR3 loop is CASSEVGIAGGTDTQYF. The CDR3 nucleotides are TGTGCCAGCAGTGAAGTCGGTATAGCGGGGGGCACAGATACGCAGTATTTT.

The V call is TRBV28, the J call TRBJ1-1, with D tentatively TRBD1 (6 bases). V was clipped by 6 bases and J by 4 bases, with 12 bases between them. This CDR3 spans 13 amino acids. Germline lookup yields CDR1 MDHEN and CDR2 SYDVKM. DNA for the CDR3: TGTGCCAGCAGCCACGGAGGGGGCACTGAAGCTTTCTTT. Its translation is CASSHGGGTEAFF.

V and J are TRBV7-9 and TRBJ2-7; a weak D match, TRBD1 (5 bases). Germline V gene sequence: CDR1 SEHNR, CDR2 FQNEAQ (reference sequence). The CDR3 totals 13 residues. V shed 5 bases and J shed 9 bases, with 17 bases lying between them. CDR3 DNA: TGTGCCAGCAGCACCCAGACAGCTTTTGGGCAGTACTTC. Translated, it gives CASSTQTAFGQYF. The whole variable domain, remainder taken from reference TRBV7-9 and TRBJ2-7, is DTGVSQNPRHKITKRGQNVTFRCDPISEHNRLYWYRQTLGQGPEFLTYFQNEAQLEKSRLLSDRFSAERPKGSFSTLEIQRTEQGDSAMYLCASSTQTAFGQYFGPGTRLTVT.

The chain is built from TRBV7-9 and TRBJ2-7, with 8 bases fitting TRBD2. Germline lookup yields CDR1 SEHNR and CDR2 FQNEAQ (reference sequence). The CDR3 contains 14 residues. The junction had 6 bases not matched to a gene; V was cut back by 6 bases and J by 2 bases. CDR3 sequence reads: CASRATSGPYEQYF. CDR3 coding DNA: TGTGCCAGCAGGGCTACTAGCGGACCCTACGAGCAGTACTTC. Drawing the rest from reference TRBV7-9 and TRBJ2-7, the complete variable domain is DTGVSQNPRHKITKRGQNVTFRCDPISEHNRLYWYRQTLGQGPEFLTYFQNEAQLEKSRLLSDRFSAERPKGSFSTLEIQRTEQGDSAMYLCASRATSGPYEQYFGPGTRLTVT.

This clonotype was recorded at least ten times. The chain combines TRBV7-3 with TRBJ1-1; tentative D call: TRBD1 (5 bases). Germline V gene lookup returns CDR1 SGHTA and CDR2 FQGTGA. CDR3 size: 14 residues. The V end lost 5 bases, the J end lost 6 bases, and 16 bases lay between the germline ends. Here the CDR3 reads CASSAQGQRAEAFF. The CDR3 DNA reads TGTGCCAGCAGCGCGCAGGGTCAGAGGGCTGAAGCTTTCTTT. The full variable domain, rest sourced from reference TRBV7-3 and TRBJ1-1, is GAGVSQTPSNKVTEKGKYVELRCDPISGHTALYWYRQSLGQGPEFLIYFQGTGAADDSGLPNDRFFAVRPEGSVSTLKIQRTERGDSAVYLCASSAQGQRAEAFFGQGTRLTVV.

There are many counts of this clonotype. This chain joins TRBV7-2 and TRBJ1-1; D call uncertain. Between the trimmed V and J ends, which lost 5 bases and 3 bases, there was a span of 10 bases. This CDR3 is built from 13 residues. Germline V gene data show CDR1 as SGHTA and CDR2 as FQGNSA. CDR3 sequence reads: CASSAQLYTEAFF. The CDR3 nucleotides read TGTGCCAGCAGCGCGCAGCTGTACACTGAAGCTTTCTTT.

The chain combines TRBV7-9 with TRBJ1-2, with D possibly matching TRBD1 (6 bases). Germline CDR1 reads SEHNR; CDR2 reads FQNEAQ (reference sequence). The CDR3 extends over 14 amino acids. V lost 2 bases and J 2 bases, leaving 9 bases between the germline ends. DNA of the CDR3: TGTGCCAGCAGCTTACAGGGGAGGAACTATGGCTACACCTTC. Protein: CASSLQGRNYGYTF.

In regard to this clonotype: The junction does not match germline at one end; this may be a read error. V usage is TRBV7-9 and J usage is TRBJ2-6; possibly TRBD1 for D (5 bases). The germline V gene has CDR1 SEHNR and CDR2 FQNEAQ (reference sequence). This CDR3 region has 16 residues. The CDR3 nucleotides are TGTGCCAGTAGCTTAGGCAGGGCATCTGGGGCCAACGTCCTGACTTTC. Its protein is CASSLGRASGANVLTF.